The clone carrying this T cell receptor beta chain appeared once. The antigen is not known. This record comes from a study of long-term antiretroviral therapy in people with HIV. Study-level points and caveats: Collection spanned 2004 to 2017; ART regimens may be less effective than current ones. Records did not include ART adherence, viral resistance or therapy changes. Even long-term ART left TRB diversity below transplant donor controls, despite gains. HIV repertoires showed narrower CDR3 length ranges than controls.

It was version v3.0 of the immunoSEQ assay that was run at survey level. The assay was immunoSEQ multiplex PCR, and TCRdb's table has in-frame clones only and misses some. The sample yields tens of thousands of clones, approximately 89% seen once. The receptor's source is a woman between 50 and 59 years old with HIV. The input for sequencing was unsorted PBMCs, taken 0.1 years before starting antiretroviral therapy.

DNA of the CDR3: TGTGCCAGCAGTTTATCGCCTCGCTCTGGGGCCAACGTCCTGACTTTC. Translated: CASSLSPRSGANVLTF. J is TRBJ2-6 and V is TRBV27; D ambiguous. Germline V gene sequence: CDR1 MNHEY, CDR2 SMNVEV (reference sequence). This CDR3 is built from 16 residues. Trimming removed 0 bases from V and 0 bases from J, with 6 bases in between. The variable domain in full, with the rest retrieved from reference TRBV27 and TRBJ2-6, is EAQVTQNPRYLITVTGKKLTVTCSQNMNHEYMSWYRQDPGLGLRQIYYSMNVEVTDKGDVPEGYKVSRKEKRNFPLILESPSPNQTSLYFCASSLSPRSGANVLTFGAGSRLTVL.